This TCR beta chain appears in the sequencing data of a study of Tregs in tolerant kidney transplant recipients. Germline V gene data show CDR1 as SGHDT and CDR2 as YYEEEE. This CDR3 contains 16 residues. V was clipped by 3 bases and J by 4 bases; unmatched bases: 7. CD4+CD25+CD127- Tregs, CD4+CD25- non-Tregs, CD4 and CD8 cells were sorted. Repertoires were generated with immunoSEQ multiplex PCR, while TCRdb's copy carries only in-frame clones and drops some. The sample lists approximately 69,000 clones; 85% to 90% were seen once. General study results and limits: Biological reproducibility was not directly addressed in this study. Findings come from small patient numbers and require larger validation.

Remarks on this clone: The antigen remains undetermined.

This receptor was obtained from a human donor who received a combined kidney and bone marrow transplant. This chain joins TRBV5-6 and TRBJ2-1, with 10 positions matching TRBD2. Sample: CD4+ T cells from blood, taken before the transplant. The CDR3 sequence is CASSSGATSGYNEQFF. CDR3 in DNA: TGTGCCAGCAGCTCCGGGGCGACTAGCGGGTACAATGAGCAGTTCTTC.